Listed below are T cell receptor beta chains from one sample, sequenced in a study of blood T cells in healthy people across ages. MiXCR, applied by TCRdb to the 5' RACE reads, yields one record per CDR3 protein. This sample has hundreds of thousands of distinct CDR3 sequences; 45% to 50% occur once, and the top ten carry about a third. The sequencing input was blood. These receptors were collected from a woman in her fifties or sixties in good health. CDR3s include the opening cysteine and the closing phenylalanine or tryptophan. Fields, in order: clone size, V gene, J gene, D gene, CDR3 DNA, CDR3 protein. The D gene is left open where the match is weak. Only part of the rows carry a size: once, few, many, or a class if the clone is expanded.

NA,TRBV27,TRBJ2-1,NA,TGTGCCAGCAGTCGGCGCGTGGGGAACAATGAGCAGTTCTTC,CASSRRVGNNEQFF
NA,TRBV27,TRBJ2-7,NA,TGTGCCAGCAGTCGGAAGGGCAACCCCTACAATGAGCAGTACTTC,CASSRKGNPYNEQYF
NA,TRBV9,TRBJ2-3,NA,TGTGCCAGCAGCGTCGGAGTCGGCACAGATACGCAGTATTTT,CASSVGVGTDTQYF
few,TRBV27,TRBJ1-1,NA,TGTGCCAGCAGTGCCCAGGGTATCACTGAAGCTTTCTTT,CASSAQGITEAFF
NA,TRBV5-1,TRBJ2-7,NA,TGCGCCAGCAGCTTGGCCTGGACAAACGAGCAGTACTTC,CASSLAWTNEQYF
few,TRBV2,TRBJ2-3,TRBD1,TGTGCCAGCAGGGACAGGGTTAGCACAGATACGCAGTATTTT,CASRDRVSTDTQYF
NA,TRBV11-2,TRBJ2-1,TRBD2,TGTGCCAGCAGCTTAGGCGGGAGGGCTTTGACGAATGAGCAGTTCTTC,CASSLGGRALTNEQFF
few,TRBV7-4,TRBJ2-1,NA,TGTGCCCGGGCCTTGGGGAGCCTGTCGTTCTTC,CARALGSLSFF
NA,TRBV20-1,TRBJ1-4,NA,TGCAGTGCTAGAGGATCGGACAGTAATGAAAAACTGTTTTTT,CSARGSDSNEKLFF
NA,TRBV2,TRBJ2-7,TRBD1,TGTGCCAGCAGGGACAGGGGCTTGAGCTCCTACGAGCAGTACTTC,CASRDRGLSSYEQYF
NA,TRBV4-2,TRBJ1-2,NA,TGTGCCAGCAGCCAAACCGGGACGGGGTATGGCTACACCTTC,CASSQTGTGYGYTF
few,TRBV11-2,TRBJ1-2,TRBD1,TGTGCCAGCAGCGCGGGACAGGCCGACTATGGCTACACCTTC,CASSAGQADYGYTF
NA,TRBV29-1,TRBJ2-5,NA,TGCAACGTTCTGACTAGCGGACAGGGGGAGACCCAGTACTTC,CNVLTSGQGETQYF
once,TRBV5-1,TRBJ1-2,NA,TGCGCCAGCAGCTTAAGCAGCTCGAGGGCTGGCTATGGCTGCACCTTC,CASSLSSSRAGYGCTF
NA,TRBV4-3,TRBJ1-1,TRBD1,TGCGCCAGCAGCAAGGGGACAGGGCAATCCACTGAAGCTTTCTTT,CASSKGTGQSTEAFF
few,TRBV27,TRBJ2-1,NA,TGTGCCAGCAGTTTATCAGGGAGCGGGCTTGTTTCCTACAATGAGCAGTTCTTC,CASSLSGSGLVSYNEQFF
NA,TRBV6-5,TRBJ1-2,TRBD1,TGTACCAGCAGTTATCAAGGACAGGGAGGCTACACCTTC,CTSSYQGQGGYTF
few,TRBV6-1,TRBJ1-2,NA,TGTGCCAGCAGAGGCGAGCCTCTTAACTATGGCTACACCTTC,CASRGEPLNYGYTF
NA,TRBV18,TRBJ2-1,NA,TGTGCCAGCTCAACCGGGACGGGTAGCTACAATGAGCAGTTCTTC,CASSTGTGSYNEQFF
few,TRBV20-1,TRBJ2-3,TRBD2,TGCAGTGCTAGATTGCCTAGCGGGAGCCCAGATACGCAGTATTTT,CSARLPSGSPDTQYF
NA,TRBV20-1,TRBJ2-7,NA,TGCAGTGCTACAGACTCCTACAATGAGCAGTACTTC,CSATDSYNEQYF
few,TRBV4-3,TRBJ2-6,NA,TGCGCCAGCAGCCCTATCGGGACCCGGAGGGTCCTGACTTTC,CASSPIGTRRVLTF
NA,TRBV7-2,TRBJ2-3,NA,TGCGCCAGCAGCTTAAAATACTTCACAGATACGCAGTATTTT,CASSLKYFTDTQYF
NA,TRBV6-8,TRBJ2-1,NA,TGTGCCAGCCCTCGGAGGGGAGGTAGGGACAATGAGCAGTTCTTC,CASPRRGGRDNEQFF
NA,TRBV4-1,TRBJ2-1,NA,TGCGCCAGCAGCTCAAGAAGCGGAATTGAGCAGTTCTTC,CASSSRSGIEQFF
NA,TRBV29-1,TRBJ2-1,TRBD1,TGCAGCGTTGAAGGTTCAAGCGACAGGGGCTCCTACAATGAGCAGTTCTTC,CSVEGSSDRGSYNEQFF
many,TRBV5-8,TRBJ2-7,TRBD2,TGTGCCAGCATCTCTTGGTGGGCGGGGGAATCCTACGAGCAGTACTTC,CASISWWAGESYEQYF
few,TRBV27,TRBJ2-7,NA,TGTGCCTCCTGGAGGGGGAGCTCCTACGAGCAGTACTTC,CASWRGSSYEQYF
NA,TRBV7-7,TRBJ2-7,TRBD1,TGTGCCAGCAGCCGGGGGACAGGAAAGTCCTACGAGCAGTACTTC,CASSRGTGKSYEQYF
NA,TRBV3-1,TRBJ2-4,NA,TGTGCCAGCAGCCAAGCGAACATTCAGTACTTC,CASSQANIQYF
NA,TRBV20-1,TRBJ2-1,TRBD2,TGCAGTGCTATGCGGGCTAGCGGGAGGGCCATCAATGAGCAGTTCTTC,CSAMRASGRAINEQFF
NA,TRBV25-1,TRBJ1-2,NA,TGTGCCAGCAGTGTGGGCTTAACAGGCGAAACTAACTATGACTACACCTTC,CASSVGLTGETNYDYTF
NA,TRBV4-3,TRBJ2-3,NA,TGCGCCAGCAAGGCTCGGGGCGAAAGCACAGATACGCAGTATTTT,CASKARGESTDTQYF